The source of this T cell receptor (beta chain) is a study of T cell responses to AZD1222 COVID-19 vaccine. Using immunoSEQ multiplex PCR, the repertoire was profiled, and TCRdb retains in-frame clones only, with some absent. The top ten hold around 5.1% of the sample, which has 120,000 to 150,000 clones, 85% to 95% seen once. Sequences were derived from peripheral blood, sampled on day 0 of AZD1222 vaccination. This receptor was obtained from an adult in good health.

CDR3 bases: TGTGCCAACAAAGCCGGGACATCTAGCAATCAGCCCCAGCATTTT. As protein: CANKAGTSSNQPQHF. The rearrangement links TRBV6-4 to TRBJ1-5, with D possibly TRBD1 on 6 matching bases. Per the germline V gene, CDR1 is MRHNA and CDR2 is SNTAGT. This CDR3 spans 15 amino acids. V lost 10 bases to trimming and J lost 0 bases, with 16 bases between them.